The rows below give T cell receptor beta chains drawn from one sample of a study of CD8+ T cells in alopecia areata. Repertoires were generated with immunoSEQ multiplex PCR, while TCRdb's copy carries only in-frame clones and drops some. The data hold approximately 210,000 clones, with approximately 67% observed a single time. Sequencing used CD4+ T cells sorted from blood, obtained at week 44, from a patient treated with tofacitinib. The receptor set was obtained from a human donor with alopecia areata. Each CDR3 is given with its conserved first and last residue. Clone size is given for some rows only: seen once, a few or many times, or a class if the clone is expanded.

V	J	size	CDR3
TRBV2	TRBJ2-7	-	CASSSAGGGSSYEQYF
TRBV6-6	TRBJ2-1	-	CASSPFSYNEQFF
TRBV5-1	TRBJ2-3	-	CASSDENGGRGQYF
TRBV10-3	TRBJ2-7	-	CAISERRGGFDEQYF
TRBV12-5	TRBJ2-4	-	CASGLVLADGDIQYF
TRBV6-5	TRBJ1-2	-	CASSPPSPHSGYTF
TRBV30	TRBJ2-3	few	CAWSGGNTQYF
TRBV29-1	TRBJ1-2	-	CSGGQGAGDGYTF
TRBV30	TRBJ2-5	-	CAWRPSGGLGTQYF
TRBV18	TRBJ2-2	few	CASSTGGNTGELFF
TRBV29-1	TRBJ1-1	-	CSVVGHVNTEAFF
TRBV29-1	TRBJ1-1	-	CSAPGQMSTTLNTEAFF
TRBV18	TRBJ2-1	-	CASSLTGQAEQFF
TRBV4-3	TRBJ2-3	-	CASSQASRGGTDTQYF
TRBV29-1	TRBJ2-5	few	CSVTGTEYQETQYF
TRBV29-1	TRBJ1-1	-	CSVVGRSGNTEAFF
TRBV29-1	TRBJ2-3	-	CSVRDSDTQYF
TRBV7-2	TRBJ1-5	-	CASSSGLDGRSRPQHF
TRBV30	TRBJ2-1	-	CACRGLDEQFF
TRBV14	TRBJ1-2	-	CASSPQAGPRGYTF
TRBV7-3	TRBJ2-1	-	CASSLDRGVNEQFF
TRBV5-1	TRBJ1-1	once	CASSLVGTEAFF
TRBV14	TRBJ1-2	-	CASSPPGTTNYGYTF
TRBV15	TRBJ2-1	-	CATSRDADEQFF
TRBV30	TRBJ2-4	-	CAWSAGLAGFQYF
TRBV2	TRBJ1-1	few	CASSFDTEAFF
TRBV30	TRBJ2-5	-	CARDSGGGKETQYF
TRBV19	TRBJ2-1	few	CASSRADEQFF
TRBV4-3	TRBJ1-3	-	CASSQSSSGNTIYF
TRBV25-1	TRBJ2-7	-	CASSNAYEQYF
TRBV7-2	TRBJ2-5	-	CASSRAGVGQETQYF
TRBV5-1	TRBJ1-1	-	CASSLAEGVNTEAFF
TRBV15	TRBJ2-7	-	CATSRDRYEQYF
TRBV29-1	TRBJ2-1	few	CSVEGGYEQFF
TRBV30	TRBJ2-4	-	CAWSSGTTKNIQYF
TRBV5-6	TRBJ1-1	-	CASSYDRTNTEAFF
TRBV5-1	TRBJ2-1	-	CASSSRQNNEQFF
TRBV5-1	TRBJ1-6	-	CASSYGTGDNSPLHF
TRBV18	TRBJ2-7	-	CASSHTRDRVYEQYF
TRBV5-1	TRBJ2-7	few	CASSLVRRDDEQYF
TRBV2	TRBJ2-7	once	CASSVGQGASYEQYF
TRBV25-1	TRBJ1-6	-	CASIPGQGNSPLHF
TRBV7-2	TRBJ2-7	few	CASSTPWALSGGSSYEQYF
TRBV4-3	TRBJ2-4	-	CASSQDSGGSLIQYF
TRBV6-6	TRBJ1-1	-	CASMRGEAFF
TRBV7-2	TRBJ2-1	-	CASSLQLRDEQFF
TRBV30	TRBJ1-2	-	CAWSGQANYGYTF
TRBV30	TRBJ2-6	-	CAWSSDRSLSGANVLTF
TRBV30	TRBJ1-6	-	CAWSPPGQGRSPLHF
TRBV25-1	TRBJ2-2	-	CASSGLAGGTGELFF
TRBV29-1	TRBJ2-7	few	CSVRPGKNEQYF